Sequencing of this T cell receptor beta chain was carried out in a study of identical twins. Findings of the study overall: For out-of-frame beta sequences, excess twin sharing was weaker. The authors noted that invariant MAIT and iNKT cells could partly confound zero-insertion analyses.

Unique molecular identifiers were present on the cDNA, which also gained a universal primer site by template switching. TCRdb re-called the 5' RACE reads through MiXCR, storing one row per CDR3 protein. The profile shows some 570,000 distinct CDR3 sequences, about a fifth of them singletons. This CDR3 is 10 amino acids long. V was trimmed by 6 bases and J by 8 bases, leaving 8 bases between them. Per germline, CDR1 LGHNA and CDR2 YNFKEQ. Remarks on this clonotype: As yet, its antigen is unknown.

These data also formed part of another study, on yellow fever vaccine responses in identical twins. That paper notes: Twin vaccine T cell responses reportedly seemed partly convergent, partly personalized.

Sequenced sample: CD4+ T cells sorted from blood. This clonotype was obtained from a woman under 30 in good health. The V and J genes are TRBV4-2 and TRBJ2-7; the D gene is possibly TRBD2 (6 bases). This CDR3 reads CASSGGKQYF. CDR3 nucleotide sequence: TGTGCCAGCAGTGGCGGGAAGCAGTACTTC.